These T cell receptor beta chains were read from a single sample in a study of blood T cell repertoires in COVID-19. The protocol was immunoSEQ multiplex PCR, while the TCRdb copy is restricted to in-frame clones and leaves out a portion. The sample records 150,000 or so clones, about 85% being singletons. Sequences were obtained from peripheral blood. The receptors shown here come from a human donor in a cohort sampled during active COVID-19. Each CDR3 is given with its conserved first and last residue. The order of the fields is V gene, J gene, CDR3 length, D gene, clone size, CDR3 protein, CDR3 DNA. D genes are given only for firm matches. Clone size is stated in some rows and not others, as once, few, many or a class when expanded.

v_call: TRBV30
j_call: TRBJ2-5
cdr3_length: 11
d_call: NA
clone_size: NA
cdr3_aa: CAWSSAETQYF
cdr3_nt: TGTGCCTGGAGTAGCGCAGAGACCCAGTACTTC

v_call: TRBV7-2
j_call: TRBJ2-7
cdr3_length: 15
d_call: TRBD2
clone_size: NA
cdr3_aa: CASSRLAGASYEQYF
cdr3_nt: TGTGCCAGCAGCCGCTTAGCGGGGGCCTCCTACGAGCAGTACTTC

v_call: TRBV7-8
j_call: TRBJ1-4
cdr3_length: 13
d_call: TRBD1
clone_size: NA
cdr3_aa: CASSFDRDEKLFF
cdr3_nt: TGTGCCAGCAGCTTTGACAGGGACGAAAAACTGTTTTTT

v_call: TRBV10-2
j_call: TRBJ1-1
cdr3_length: 15
d_call: TRBD1
clone_size: once
cdr3_aa: CASRPKQGSLTEAFF
cdr3_nt: TGCGCCAGCAGGCCTAAACAGGGGTCTCTAACTGAAGCTTTCTTT

v_call: TRBV11-2
j_call: TRBJ1-1
cdr3_length: 16
d_call: TRBD1
clone_size: NA
cdr3_aa: CASSLTPTGRGTEAFF
cdr3_nt: TGTGCCAGCAGCTTAACCCCGACAGGGAGAGGCACTGAAGCTTTCTTT

v_call: TRBV12-3/TRBV12-4
j_call: TRBJ1-1
cdr3_length: 13
d_call: NA
clone_size: NA
cdr3_aa: CASSLGRLVGAFF
cdr3_nt: TGTGCCAGCAGTTTGGGCAGGTTGGTCGGAGCTTTCTTT

v_call: TRBV18
j_call: TRBJ2-7
cdr3_length: 14
d_call: NA
clone_size: NA
cdr3_aa: CASSPQGAVGEQYF
cdr3_nt: TGTGCCAGCTCACCACAAGGGGCGGTTGGCGAGCAGTACTTC

v_call: TRBV23-1
j_call: TRBJ2-1
cdr3_length: 17
d_call: TRBD2
clone_size: NA
cdr3_aa: CASTLGIAGARNNEQFF
cdr3_nt: TGCGCCAGCACCCTTGGAATAGCGGGGGCCCGAAACAATGAGCAGTTCTTC

v_call: TRBV19
j_call: TRBJ1-5
cdr3_length: 16
d_call: NA
clone_size: NA
cdr3_aa: CASSGGGTKGNQPQHF
cdr3_nt: TGTGCCAGTAGCGGGGGGGGGACAAAGGGCAATCAGCCCCAGCATTTT

v_call: TRBV18
j_call: TRBJ2-3
cdr3_length: 17
d_call: TRBD1
clone_size: NA
cdr3_aa: CASSPLPGTGGTDTQYF
cdr3_nt: TGTGCCAGCTCACCACTTCCCGGGACAGGGGGCACAGATACGCAGTATTTT

v_call: TRBV5-1
j_call: TRBJ2-2
cdr3_length: 16
d_call: TRBD2
clone_size: few
cdr3_aa: CASSTSGRASGGELFF
cdr3_nt: TGCGCCAGCAGCACTAGCGGACGGGCTTCAGGCGGGGAGCTGTTTTTT

v_call: TRBV6-5
j_call: TRBJ2-5
cdr3_length: 12
d_call: TRBD2
clone_size: NA
cdr3_aa: CASKDSGGPPYF
cdr3_nt: TGTGCCAGCAAGGATAGCGGGGGGCCTCCGTACTTC